A selection of T cell receptor beta chains follows, all from one sample in a study of shared clonotypes between healthy human individuals. Produced via immunoSEQ multiplex PCR; TCRdb's table is partial and in-frame only. The sample includes about 2.4 million clones, over 85% of them seen just once. Sequencing used naive CD4+ T cells from PBMCs. The receptors derive from a young man in good health. Some clones in this sample may be carry-over from other donors' samples. Both conserved end residues are part of each CDR3. The D gene is left open where the match is weak.

v_call	j_call	d_call	cdr3_aa	cdr3_nt
TRBV6-1	TRBJ2-7	.	CASKDYRDSYEQYF	TGTGCCAGCAAAGATTATCGGGACTCCTACGAGCAGTACTTC
TRBV5-1	TRBJ2-2	.	CASSLIVGNTGELFF	TGCGCCAGCAGCTTGATCGTGGGGAACACCGGGGAGCTGTTTTTT
TRBV2	TRBJ1-1	.	CASSPRGGGDTEAFF	TGTGCCAGCAGTCCCCGTGGAGGGGGGGACACTGAAGCTTTCTTT
TRBV5-8	TRBJ2-4	TRBD1	CASSSGTGYPIQYF	TGTGCCAGCAGCTCTGGGACAGGCTACCCCATTCAGTACTTC
TRBV7-3	TRBJ2-1	.	CASSSQSTRWDEQFF	TGTGCCAGCAGCTCCCAATCGACTAGGTGGGATGAGCAGTTCTTC
TRBV5-5	TRBJ1-5	.	CASSLFPTGTSSNQPQHF	TGTGCCAGCAGCTTGTTCCCTACAGGGACCTCTAGCAATCAGCCCCAGCATTTT
TRBV18	TRBJ1-3	.	CASSPRQGISTGNTIYF	TGTGCCAGCTCACCACGTCAGGGAATTTCAACTGGAAACACCATATATTTT
TRBV4-3	TRBJ2-1	.	CASSQDVWANEQFF	TGCGCCAGCAGCCAAGACGTCTGGGCTAATGAGCAGTTCTTC
TRBV2	TRBJ2-6	.	CASRPRQDFSGANVLTF	TGTGCCAGCAGGCCAAGACAGGACTTCTCTGGGGCCAACGTCCTGACTTTC
TRBV19	TRBJ2-4	.	CASSPLTASRGTKNIQYF	TGTGCCAGTAGTCCTCTGACAGCATCCCGTGGTACCAAAAACATTCAGTACTTC